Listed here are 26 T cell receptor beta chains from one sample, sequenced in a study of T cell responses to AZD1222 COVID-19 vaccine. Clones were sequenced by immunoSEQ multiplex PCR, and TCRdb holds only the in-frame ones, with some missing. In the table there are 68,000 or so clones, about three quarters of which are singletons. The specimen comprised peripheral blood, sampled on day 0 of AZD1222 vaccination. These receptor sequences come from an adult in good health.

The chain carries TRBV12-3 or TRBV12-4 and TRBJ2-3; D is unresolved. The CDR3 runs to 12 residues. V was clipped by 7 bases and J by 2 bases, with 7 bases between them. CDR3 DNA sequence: TGTGCCAGCACCCCCAACACAGATACGCAGTATTTT. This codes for CASTPNTDTQYF.

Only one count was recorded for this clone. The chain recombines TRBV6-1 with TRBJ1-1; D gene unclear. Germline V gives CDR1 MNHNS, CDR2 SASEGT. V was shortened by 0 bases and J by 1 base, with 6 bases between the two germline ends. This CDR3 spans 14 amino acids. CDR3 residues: CASSEALRNTEAFF. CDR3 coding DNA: TGTGCCAGCAGTGAAGCCCTTCGGAACACTGAAGCTTTCTTT.

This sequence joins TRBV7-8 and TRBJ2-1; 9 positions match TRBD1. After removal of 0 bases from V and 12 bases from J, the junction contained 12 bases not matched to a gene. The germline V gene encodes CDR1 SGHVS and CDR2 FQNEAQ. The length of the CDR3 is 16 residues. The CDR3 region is CASSLARDRVRFGQFF. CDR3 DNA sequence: TGTGCCAGCAGCTTAGCGAGGGACAGGGTGCGATTCGGGCAGTTCTTC.

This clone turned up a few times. For the CDR3, the DNA is TGTGCCAGCAGTTACTCGGTCGGACGGGGCACCGGGGAGCTGTTTTTT. Its translation: CASSYSVGRGTGELFF. This chain connects TRBV6-5 to TRBJ2-2, with D tentatively TRBD2 (5 bases). The CDR3 consists of 16 residues. Trimming took off 0 bases at V and 4 bases at J, with 12 bases between the two ends. Looked up from germline, CDR1 is MNHEY and CDR2 is SVGAGI.

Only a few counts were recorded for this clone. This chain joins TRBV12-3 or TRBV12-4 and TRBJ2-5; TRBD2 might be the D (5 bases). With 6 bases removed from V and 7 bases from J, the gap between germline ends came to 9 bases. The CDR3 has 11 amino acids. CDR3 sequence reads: CASSFAGTQYF. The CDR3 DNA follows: TGTGCCAGCAGCTTCGCGGGGACCCAGTACTTC.

CDR3 sequence (DNA): TGTGCCAGCAGCTTACCGACAGGATACGAGCAGTACTTC. The encoded protein is CASSLPTGYEQYF. The chain combines TRBV5-5 with TRBJ2-7; D perhaps matches TRBD1 (6 bases). The CDR3 spans 13 residues. The V gene's germline CDR1 is SGHKS and CDR2 YYEKEE (reference sequence). Trimming took 2 bases from V and 4 from J, leaving 10 bases between them.

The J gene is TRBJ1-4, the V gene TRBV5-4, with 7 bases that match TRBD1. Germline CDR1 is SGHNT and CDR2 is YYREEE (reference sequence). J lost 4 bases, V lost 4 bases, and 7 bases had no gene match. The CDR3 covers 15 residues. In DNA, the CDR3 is TGTGCCAGCAGCACCGGGACAGCCTATAATGAAAAACTGTTTTTT. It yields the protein CASSTGTAYNEKLFF.

This CDR3 reads CASSRDRVYEQYF. CDR3 coding DNA: TGTGCCAGCAGCCGGGACAGGGTCTACGAGCAGTACTTC. The chain employs TRBV6-5 and TRBJ2-7; the match to TRBD1 covers 9 bases. The CDR3 totals 13 residues. V was clipped by 6 bases and J by 3 bases; unmatched bases: 3. The germline gives CDR1 MNHEY, CDR2 SVGAGI.

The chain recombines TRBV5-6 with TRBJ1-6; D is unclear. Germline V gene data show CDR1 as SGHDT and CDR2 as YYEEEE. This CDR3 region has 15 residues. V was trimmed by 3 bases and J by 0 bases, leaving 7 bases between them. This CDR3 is CASSYASSYNSPLHF. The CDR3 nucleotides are TGTGCCAGCAGCTACGCCAGCTCCTATAATTCACCCCTCCACTTT.

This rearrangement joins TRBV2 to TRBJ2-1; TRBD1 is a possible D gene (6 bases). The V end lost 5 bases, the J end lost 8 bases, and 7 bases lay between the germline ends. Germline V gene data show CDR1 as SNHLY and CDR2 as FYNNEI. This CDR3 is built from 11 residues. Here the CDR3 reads CASSYRDEQFF. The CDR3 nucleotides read TGTGCCAGCAGTTACAGGGATGAGCAGTTCTTC.

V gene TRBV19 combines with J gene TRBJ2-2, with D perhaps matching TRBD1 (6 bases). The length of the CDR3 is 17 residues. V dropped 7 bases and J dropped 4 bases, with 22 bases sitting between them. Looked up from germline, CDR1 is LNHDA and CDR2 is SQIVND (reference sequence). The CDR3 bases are TGTGCCAGTACCTCAACTCCGGCAGGGGTGAGCACCGGGGAGCTGTTTTTT. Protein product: CASTSTPAGVSTGELFF.

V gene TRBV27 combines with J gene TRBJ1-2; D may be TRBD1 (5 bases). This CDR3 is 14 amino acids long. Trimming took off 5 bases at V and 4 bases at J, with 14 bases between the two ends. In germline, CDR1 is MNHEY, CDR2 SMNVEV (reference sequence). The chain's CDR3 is CASSTTARLYGYTF. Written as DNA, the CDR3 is TGTGCCAGCAGTACGACAGCAAGGCTCTATGGCTACACCTTC.

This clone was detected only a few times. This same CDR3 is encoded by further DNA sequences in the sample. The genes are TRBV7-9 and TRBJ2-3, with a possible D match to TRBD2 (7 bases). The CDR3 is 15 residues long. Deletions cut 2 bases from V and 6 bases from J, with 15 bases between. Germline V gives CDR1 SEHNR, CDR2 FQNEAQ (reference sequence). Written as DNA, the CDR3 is TGTGCCAGCAGCTTAAGGGGCAAGGGGGGGGATACGCAGTATTTT. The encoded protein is CASSLRGKGGDTQYF.

CDR3 coding DNA: TGTGCCAGCAGTGACAGTGGGGGACAGGGAGGGTCTGGCTACACCTTC. As protein: CASSDSGGQGGSGYTF. This chain uses TRBV6-4 with TRBJ1-2; TRBD1 matches at 9 bases. This CDR3 spans 16 amino acids. V lost 2 bases, J lost 7 bases, and 11 bases stayed unmatched. Germline lookup yields CDR1 MRHNA and CDR2 SNTAGT.

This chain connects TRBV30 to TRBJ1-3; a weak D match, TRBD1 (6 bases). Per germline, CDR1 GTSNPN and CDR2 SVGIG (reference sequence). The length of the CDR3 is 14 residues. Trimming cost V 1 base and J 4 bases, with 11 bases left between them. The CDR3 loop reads CAWSATGWGNTIYF. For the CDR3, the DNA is TGTGCCTGGAGTGCAACAGGGTGGGGAAACACCATATATTTT.

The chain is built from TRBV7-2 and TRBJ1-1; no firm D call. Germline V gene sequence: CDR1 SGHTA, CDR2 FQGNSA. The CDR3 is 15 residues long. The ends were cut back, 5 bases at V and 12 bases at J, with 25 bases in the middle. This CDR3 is CASSPLGVFGQSSFF. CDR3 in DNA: TGTGCCAGCAGCCCACTGGGAGTTTTCGGTCAGTCTTCTTTCTTT.

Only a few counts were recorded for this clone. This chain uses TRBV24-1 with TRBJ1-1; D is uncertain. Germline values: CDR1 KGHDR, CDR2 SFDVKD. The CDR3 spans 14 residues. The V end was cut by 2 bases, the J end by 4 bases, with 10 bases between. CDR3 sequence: CATSDSLKSTEAFF. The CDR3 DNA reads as TGTGCCACCAGTGATTCCCTAAAGAGCACTGAAGCTTTCTTT.

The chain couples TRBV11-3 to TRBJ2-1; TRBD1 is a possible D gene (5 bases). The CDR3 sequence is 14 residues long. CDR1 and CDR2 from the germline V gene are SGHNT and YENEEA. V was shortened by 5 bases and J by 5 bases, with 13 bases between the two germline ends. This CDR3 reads CASSRYLGDNEQFF. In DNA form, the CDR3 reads TGTGCCAGCAGCCGGTACCTAGGGGACAATGAGCAGTTCTTC. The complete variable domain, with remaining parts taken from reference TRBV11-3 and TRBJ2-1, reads EAGVVQSPRYKIIEKKQPVAFWCNPISGHNTLYWYLQNLGQGPELLIRYENEEAVDDSQLPKDRFSAERLKGVDSTLKIQPAELGDSAVYLCASSRYLGDNEQFFGPGTRLTVL.

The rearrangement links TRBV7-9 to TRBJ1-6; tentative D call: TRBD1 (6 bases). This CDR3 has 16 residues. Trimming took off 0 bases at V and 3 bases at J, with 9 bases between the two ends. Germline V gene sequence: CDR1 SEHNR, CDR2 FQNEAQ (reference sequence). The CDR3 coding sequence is TGTGCCAGCAGCTTAGCGGACAGTTACTATAATTCACCCCTCCACTTT. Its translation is CASSLADSYYNSPLHF.

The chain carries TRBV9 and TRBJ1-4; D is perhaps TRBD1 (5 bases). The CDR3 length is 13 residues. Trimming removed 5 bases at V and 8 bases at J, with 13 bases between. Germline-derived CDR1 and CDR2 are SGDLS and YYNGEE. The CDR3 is CASRGGEREKLFF. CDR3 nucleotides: TGTGCCAGCAGGGGAGGGGAGAGGGAAAAACTGTTTTTT.

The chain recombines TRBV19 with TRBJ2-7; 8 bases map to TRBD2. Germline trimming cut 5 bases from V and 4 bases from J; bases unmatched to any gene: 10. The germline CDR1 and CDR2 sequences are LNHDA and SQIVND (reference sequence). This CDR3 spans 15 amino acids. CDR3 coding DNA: TGTGCCAGTAGTTCCCCCTTCGCGGGGGGATACGAGCAGTACTTC. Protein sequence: CASSSPFAGGYEQYF.

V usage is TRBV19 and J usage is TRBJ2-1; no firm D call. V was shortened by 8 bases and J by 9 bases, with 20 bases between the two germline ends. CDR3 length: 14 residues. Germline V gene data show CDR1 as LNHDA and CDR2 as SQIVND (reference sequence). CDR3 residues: CASSPSIVRAEQFF. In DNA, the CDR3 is TGTGCCAGTTCTCCCAGCATCGTTCGAGCTGAGCAGTTCTTC.

The CDR3 coding sequence is TGTGCCAGCAGCTTGACAGGGGGACAAGAGACCCAGTACTTC. This translates into CASSLTGGQETQYF. The V gene is TRBV11-3, the J gene TRBJ2-5; TRBD1 matches 9 bases. The V segment lost 3 bases and the J segment 2 bases; nucleotides outside the gene matches: 1. The CDR3 covers 14 residues. Germline lookup yields CDR1 SGHNT and CDR2 YENEEA.

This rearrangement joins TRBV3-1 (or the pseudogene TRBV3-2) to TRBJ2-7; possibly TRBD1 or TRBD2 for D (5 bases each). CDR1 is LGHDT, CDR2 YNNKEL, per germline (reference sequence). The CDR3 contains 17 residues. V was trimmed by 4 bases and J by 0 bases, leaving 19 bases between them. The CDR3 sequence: CASSLGTQRSPSYEQYF. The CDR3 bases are TGTGCCAGCAGCCTCGGGACGCAGCGGTCACCCTCCTACGAGCAGTACTTC.

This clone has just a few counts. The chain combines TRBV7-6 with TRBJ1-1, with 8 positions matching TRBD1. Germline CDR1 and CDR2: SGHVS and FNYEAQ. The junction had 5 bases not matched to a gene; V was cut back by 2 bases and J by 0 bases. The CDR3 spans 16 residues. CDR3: CASSLNRGVLNTEAFF. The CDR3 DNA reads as TGTGCCAGCAGCTTAAACAGGGGGGTTCTGAACACTGAAGCTTTCTTT.

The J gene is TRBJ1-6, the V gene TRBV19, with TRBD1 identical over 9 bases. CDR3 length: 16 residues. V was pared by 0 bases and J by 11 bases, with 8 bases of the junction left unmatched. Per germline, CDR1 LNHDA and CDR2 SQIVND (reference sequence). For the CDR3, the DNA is TGTGCCAGTAGTATAGATTGGGGACAGGGAGTCGCACCCCTCCACTTT. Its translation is CASSIDWGQGVAPLHF.